This T cell receptor beta chain originates from a study of monozygotic twins with inflammatory bowel disease. TCRdb re-called the 5' RACE reads and shows each CDR3 protein once, DNA omitted. The sample spans about 150,000 distinct CDR3 sequences; the ten largest clones claim about 1.2%. The sample was blood. The receptor's source is a human donor with ulcerative colitis or Crohn's disease, or a healthy co-twin of an affected twin (not recorded which).

The chain's CDR3 is CATSDYRQGPHEQFF. The chain carries TRBV24-1 and TRBJ2-1; absent DNA, TCRdb's TRBD1 call cannot be checked. Looked up from germline, CDR1 is KGHDR and CDR2 is SFDVKD. The CDR3 runs to 15 residues.